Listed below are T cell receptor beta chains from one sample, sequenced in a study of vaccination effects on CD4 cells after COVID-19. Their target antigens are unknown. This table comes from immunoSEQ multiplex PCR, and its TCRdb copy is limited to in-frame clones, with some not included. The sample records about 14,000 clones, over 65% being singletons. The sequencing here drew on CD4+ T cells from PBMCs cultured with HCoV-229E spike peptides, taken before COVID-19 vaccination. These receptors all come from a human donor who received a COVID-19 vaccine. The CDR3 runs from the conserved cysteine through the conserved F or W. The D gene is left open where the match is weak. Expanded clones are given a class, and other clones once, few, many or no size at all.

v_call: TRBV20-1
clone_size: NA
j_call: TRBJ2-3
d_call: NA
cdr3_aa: CSASSGDTQYF
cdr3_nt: TGCAGTGCTAGTAGCGGAGATACGCAGTATTTT

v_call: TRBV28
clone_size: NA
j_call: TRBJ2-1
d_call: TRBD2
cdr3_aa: CASSLGLAGVDNEQFF
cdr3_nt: TGTGCCAGCAGTCTCGGACTAGCGGGAGTAGACAATGAGCAGTTCTTC

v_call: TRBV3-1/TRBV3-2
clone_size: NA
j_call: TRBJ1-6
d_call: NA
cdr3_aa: CASSLTGLNSPLHF
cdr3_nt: TGTGCCAGCAGCCTGACAGGACTTAATTCACCCCTCCACTTT

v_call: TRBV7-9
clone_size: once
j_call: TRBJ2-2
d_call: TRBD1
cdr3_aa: CASSSDTGVGELFF
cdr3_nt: TGTGCCAGCAGCTCAGATACAGGGGTCGGGGAGCTGTTTTTT

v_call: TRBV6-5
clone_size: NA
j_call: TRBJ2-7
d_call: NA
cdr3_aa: CASVGAGGQAYEQYF
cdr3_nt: TGTGCCAGCGTGGGGGCGGGAGGACAGGCCTACGAGCAGTACTTC

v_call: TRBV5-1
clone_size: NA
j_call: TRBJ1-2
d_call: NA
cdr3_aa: CASSLGPPGEDGYTF
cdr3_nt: TGCGCCAGCAGCTTGGGGCCACCAGGAGAGGATGGCTACACCTTC

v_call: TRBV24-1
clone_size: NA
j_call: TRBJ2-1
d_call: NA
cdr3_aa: CATSRGGATEQFF
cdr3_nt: TGTGCCACCAGTAGGGGGGGGGCTACTGAGCAGTTCTTC

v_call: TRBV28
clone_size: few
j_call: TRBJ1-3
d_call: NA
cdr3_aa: CASSPSGGTNTIYF
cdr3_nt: TGTGCCAGCAGTCCCTCGGGGGGAACAAACACCATATATTTT

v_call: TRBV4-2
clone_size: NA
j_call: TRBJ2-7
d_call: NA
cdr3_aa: CASSQDSGYEQYF
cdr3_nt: TGTGCCAGCAGCCAAGATTCAGGATACGAGCAGTACTTC

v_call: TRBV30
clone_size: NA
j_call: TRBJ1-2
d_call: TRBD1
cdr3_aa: CAWDRGGYTF
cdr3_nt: TGTGCCTGGGACAGGGGAGGCTACACCTTC

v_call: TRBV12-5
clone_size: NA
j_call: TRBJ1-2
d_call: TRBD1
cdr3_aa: CASGLVLGQLLEGYGYTF
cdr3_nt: TGTGCTAGTGGTTTGGTACTGGGACAGTTATTGGAGGGGTATGGCTACACCTTC

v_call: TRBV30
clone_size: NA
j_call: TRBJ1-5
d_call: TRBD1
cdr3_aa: CAWSVRDRSNQPQHF
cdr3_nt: TGTGCCTGGAGTGTACGGGACAGGAGCAATCAGCCCCAGCATTTT

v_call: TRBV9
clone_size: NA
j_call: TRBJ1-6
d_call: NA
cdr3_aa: CASSARSSYNSPLHF
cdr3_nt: TGTGCCAGCAGCGCCAGGAGCTCCTATAATTCACCCCTCCACTTT

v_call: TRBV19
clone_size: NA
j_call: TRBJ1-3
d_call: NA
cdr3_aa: CASTRVISGNTIYF
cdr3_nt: TGTGCCAGTACTCGAGTAATTTCTGGAAACACCATATATTTT

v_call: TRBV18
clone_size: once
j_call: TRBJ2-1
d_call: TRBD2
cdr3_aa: CASSPLLAGGGNEQFF
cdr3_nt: TGTGCCAGCTCACCACTACTAGCGGGGGGTGGTAATGAGCAGTTCTTC

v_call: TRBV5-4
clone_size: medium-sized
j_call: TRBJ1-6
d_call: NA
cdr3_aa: CASSLDNSPLHF
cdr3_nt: TGTGCCAGCAGCTTGGATAATTCACCCCTCCACTTT

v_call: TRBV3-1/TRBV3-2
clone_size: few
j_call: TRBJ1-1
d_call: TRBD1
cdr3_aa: CASSQDPGQGWNTEAFF
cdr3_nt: TGTGCCAGCAGCCAAGACCCTGGACAGGGGTGGAACACTGAAGCTTTCTTT

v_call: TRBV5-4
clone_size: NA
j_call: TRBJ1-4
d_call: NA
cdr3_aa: CASSLEQGTNEKLFF
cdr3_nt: TGTGCCAGCAGCTTGGAGCAGGGCACTAATGAAAAACTGTTTTTT

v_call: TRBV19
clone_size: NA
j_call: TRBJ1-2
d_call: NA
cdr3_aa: CASSIEGHGYTF
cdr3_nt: TGTGCCAGTAGTATCGAAGGGCATGGCTACACCTTC

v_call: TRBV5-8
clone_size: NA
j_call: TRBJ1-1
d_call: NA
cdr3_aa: CASSLAGNTEAFF
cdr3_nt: TGTGCCAGCAGCTTGGCAGGGAATACTGAAGCTTTCTTT

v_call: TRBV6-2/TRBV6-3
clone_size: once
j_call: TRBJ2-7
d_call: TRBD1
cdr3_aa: CASSQRNTDRLSYEQYF
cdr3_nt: TGTGCCAGCAGTCAAAGAAATACGGACAGGCTTTCCTACGAGCAGTACTTC

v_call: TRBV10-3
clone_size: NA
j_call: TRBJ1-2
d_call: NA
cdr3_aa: CAISPAGQSAGYTF
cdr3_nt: TGTGCCATCAGTCCCGCCGGACAGTCGGCCGGCTACACCTTC

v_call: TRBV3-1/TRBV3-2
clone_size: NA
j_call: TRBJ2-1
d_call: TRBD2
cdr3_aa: CASSQALGTSGSSSSYNEQFF
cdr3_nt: TGTGCCAGCAGCCAAGCTTTGGGGACTAGCGGGAGTTCGAGCTCCTACAATGAGCAGTTCTTC

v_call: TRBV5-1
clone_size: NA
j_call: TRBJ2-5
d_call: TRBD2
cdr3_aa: CASSLGVAGGLETQYF
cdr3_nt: TGCGCCAGCAGCTTGGGTGTAGCGGGGGGCCTTGAGACCCAGTACTTC

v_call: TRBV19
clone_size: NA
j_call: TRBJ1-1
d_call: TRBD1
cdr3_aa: CASSAQPQGATEAFF
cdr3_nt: TGTGCCAGTAGTGCCCAGCCTCAGGGGGCGACTGAAGCTTTCTTT

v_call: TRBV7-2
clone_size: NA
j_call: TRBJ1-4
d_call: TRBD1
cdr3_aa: CASSSGTGAEKLFF
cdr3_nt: TGTGCCAGCAGCTCCGGGACAGGGGCTGAAAAACTGTTTTTT

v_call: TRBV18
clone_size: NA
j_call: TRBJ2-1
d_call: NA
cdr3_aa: CASSPTGDEQFF
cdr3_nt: TGTGCCAGCTCACCGACGGGGGATGAGCAGTTCTTC

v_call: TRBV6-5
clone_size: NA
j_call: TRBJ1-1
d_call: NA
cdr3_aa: CASKDTGNTEAFF
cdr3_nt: TGTGCCAGCAAAGATACAGGGAACACTGAAGCTTTCTTT

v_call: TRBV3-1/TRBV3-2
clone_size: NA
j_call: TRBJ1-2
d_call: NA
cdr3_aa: CASSQDSGGFYGYTF
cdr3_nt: TGTGCCAGCAGCCAAGATTCCGGGGGCTTCTATGGCTACACCTTC

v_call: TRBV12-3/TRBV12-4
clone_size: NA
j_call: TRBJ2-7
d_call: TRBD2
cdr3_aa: CASTFGRAYEQYF
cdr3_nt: TGTGCCAGCACCTTTGGGAGGGCCTACGAGCAGTACTTC

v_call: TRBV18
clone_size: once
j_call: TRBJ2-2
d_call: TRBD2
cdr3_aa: CASSPPGAGAGAGELFF
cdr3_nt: TGTGCCAGCTCACCACCGGGAGCGGGAGCGGGCGCCGGGGAGCTGTTTTTT

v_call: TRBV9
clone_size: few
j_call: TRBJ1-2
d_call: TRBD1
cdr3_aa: CASSGGPTGHTF
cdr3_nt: TGTGCCAGCAGTGGGGGGCCGACAGGGCACACCTTC

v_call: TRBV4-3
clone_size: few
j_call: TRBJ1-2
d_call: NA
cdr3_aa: CASSQEARVNYGYTF
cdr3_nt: TGCGCCAGCAGCCAAGAAGCCCGTGTTAACTATGGCTACACCTTC

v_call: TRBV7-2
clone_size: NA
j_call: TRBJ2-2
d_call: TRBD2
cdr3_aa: CASSSRTGGQVGELFF
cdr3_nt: TGTGCCAGCAGCTCCCGTACGGGGGGGCAGGTCGGGGAGCTGTTTTTT

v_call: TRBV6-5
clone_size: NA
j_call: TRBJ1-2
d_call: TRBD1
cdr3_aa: CASSSPTGLYGYTF
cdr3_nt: TGTGCCAGCAGTTCCCCGACAGGGCTCTATGGCTACACCTTC

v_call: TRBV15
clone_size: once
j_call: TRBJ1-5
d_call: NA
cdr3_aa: CATSREASGLNQPQHF
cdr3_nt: TGTGCCACCAGCAGAGAAGCATCAGGGTTAAATCAGCCCCAGCATTTT

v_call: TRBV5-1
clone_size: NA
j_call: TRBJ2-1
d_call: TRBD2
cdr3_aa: CASSLLAGVNEQFF
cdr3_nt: TGCGCCAGCAGCTTGTTAGCGGGGGTCAATGAGCAGTTCTTC